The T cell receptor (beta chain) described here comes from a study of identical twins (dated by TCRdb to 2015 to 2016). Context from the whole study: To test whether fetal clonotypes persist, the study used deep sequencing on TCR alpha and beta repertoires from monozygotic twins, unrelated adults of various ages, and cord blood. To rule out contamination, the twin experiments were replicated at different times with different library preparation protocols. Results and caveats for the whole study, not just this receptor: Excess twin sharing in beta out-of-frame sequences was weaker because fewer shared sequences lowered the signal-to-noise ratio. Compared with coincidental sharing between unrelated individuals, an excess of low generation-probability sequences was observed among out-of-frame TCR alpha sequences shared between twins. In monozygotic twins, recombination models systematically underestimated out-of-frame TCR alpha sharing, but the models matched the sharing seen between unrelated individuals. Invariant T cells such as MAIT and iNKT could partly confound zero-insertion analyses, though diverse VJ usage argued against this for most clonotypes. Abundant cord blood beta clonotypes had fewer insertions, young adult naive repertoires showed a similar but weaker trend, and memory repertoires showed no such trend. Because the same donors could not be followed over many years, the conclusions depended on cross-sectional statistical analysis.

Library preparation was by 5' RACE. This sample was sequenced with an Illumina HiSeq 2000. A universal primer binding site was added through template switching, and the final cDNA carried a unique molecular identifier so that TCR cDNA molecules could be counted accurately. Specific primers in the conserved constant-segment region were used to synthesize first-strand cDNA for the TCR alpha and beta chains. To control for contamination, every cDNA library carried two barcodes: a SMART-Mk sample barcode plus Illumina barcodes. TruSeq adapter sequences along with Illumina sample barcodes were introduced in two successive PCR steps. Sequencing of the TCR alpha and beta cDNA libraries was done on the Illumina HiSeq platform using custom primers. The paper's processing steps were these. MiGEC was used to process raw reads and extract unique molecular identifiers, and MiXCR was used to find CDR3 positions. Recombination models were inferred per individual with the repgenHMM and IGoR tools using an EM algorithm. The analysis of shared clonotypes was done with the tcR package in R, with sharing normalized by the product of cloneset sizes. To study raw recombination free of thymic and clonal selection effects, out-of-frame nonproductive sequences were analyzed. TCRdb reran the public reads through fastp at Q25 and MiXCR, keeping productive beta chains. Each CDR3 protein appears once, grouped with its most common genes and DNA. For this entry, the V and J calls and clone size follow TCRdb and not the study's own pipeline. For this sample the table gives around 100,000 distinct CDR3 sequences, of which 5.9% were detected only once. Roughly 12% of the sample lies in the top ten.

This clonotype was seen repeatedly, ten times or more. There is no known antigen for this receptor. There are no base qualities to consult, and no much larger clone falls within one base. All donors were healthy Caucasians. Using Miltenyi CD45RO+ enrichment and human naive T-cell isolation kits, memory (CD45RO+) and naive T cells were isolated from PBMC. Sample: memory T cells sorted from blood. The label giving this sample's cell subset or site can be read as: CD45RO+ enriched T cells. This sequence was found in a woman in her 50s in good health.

The CDR3 here reads CASGAPGVTDTQYF. The bases read TGTGCTAGTGGGGCTCCGGGGGTCACAGATACGCAGTATTTT. Rearrangement joined TRBV12-5 to TRBJ2-3; D gene: possibly TRBD2, on 6 matching bases. V and J lose 6 bases and 2 bases, and a span of 12 bases separates them. The germline V gene specifies LGHNT as CDR1 and FRNRAP as CDR2. There are 14 amino acids in the CDR3, from cysteine to phenylalanine inclusive. Here the CDR3 DNA is all that survives: 42 bases in frame from base 1.